These T cell receptor beta chains were read from a single sample in a study of cytomegalovirus exposure and HLA in healthy donors. TCRdb's table, derived via immunoSEQ multiplex PCR, lists solely in-frame clones and lacks some. The table includes 130,000 to 150,000 clones, 90% detected once. Sequences were obtained from PBMCs. The receptor source for this set is a woman in her thirties in good health and CMV-seropositive. The CDR3 runs from the conserved cysteine through the conserved F or W. D genes are given only for firm matches. Expanded clones are given a class, and other clones once, few, many or no size at all.

CDR3aa: CSVRTGTNSPLHF; CDR3nt: TGCAGCGTTCGGACAGGGACCAATTCACCCCTCCACTTT; v_gene: TRBV29-1; j_gene: TRBJ1-6; d_gene: TRBD1; abundance: NA
CDR3aa: CASSSAYEQYF; CDR3nt: TGCGCCAGCAGCTCGGCCTACGAGCAGTACTTC; v_gene: TRBV5-1; j_gene: TRBJ2-7; d_gene: NA; abundance: NA
CDR3aa: CASIPRGGSETQYF; CDR3nt: TGTGCCAGCATACCCCGCGGGGGCTCGGAGACCCAGTACTTC; v_gene: TRBV28; j_gene: TRBJ2-5; d_gene: NA; abundance: NA
CDR3aa: CASSPGTALYEQYF; CDR3nt: TGTGCCAGCTCACCAGGGACAGCTTTATACGAGCAGTACTTC; v_gene: TRBV18; j_gene: TRBJ2-7; d_gene: TRBD1; abundance: few
CDR3aa: CASSWTGIGEQFF; CDR3nt: TGCGCCAGCAGTTGGACTGGCATCGGTGAGCAGTTCTTC; v_gene: TRBV10-2; j_gene: TRBJ2-1; d_gene: NA; abundance: NA
CDR3aa: CASSPTGGDYGYTF; CDR3nt: TGTGCCAGCAGCCCCACGGGAGGGGACTATGGCTACACCTTC; v_gene: TRBV7-3; j_gene: TRBJ1-2; d_gene: NA; abundance: NA
CDR3aa: CATSRVAGGYNEQFF; CDR3nt: TGTGCCACCAGCAGAGTTGCGGGAGGGTACAATGAGCAGTTCTTC; v_gene: TRBV15; j_gene: TRBJ2-1; d_gene: TRBD2; abundance: NA
CDR3aa: CASSPGTGLVEQFF; CDR3nt: TGTGCCAGCAGTCCAGGGACTGGCCTTGTGGAGCAGTTCTTC; v_gene: TRBV27; j_gene: TRBJ2-1; d_gene: NA; abundance: NA
CDR3aa: CASTGDTQYF; CDR3nt: TGTGCCAGCACCGGAGATACGCAGTATTTT; v_gene: TRBV28; j_gene: TRBJ2-3; d_gene: NA; abundance: NA
CDR3aa: CASSLGGLYYEQYF; CDR3nt: TGTGCCAGCAGCTTGGGGGGACTTTACTACGAGCAGTACTTC; v_gene: TRBV5-6; j_gene: TRBJ2-7; d_gene: NA; abundance: NA
CDR3aa: CASSLGLAVQETQYF; CDR3nt: TGTGCCAGCAGCTTAGGGCTAGCGGTCCAAGAGACCCAGTACTTC; v_gene: TRBV7-7; j_gene: TRBJ2-5; d_gene: TRBD2; abundance: NA
CDR3aa: CASSRDRDTNEKLFF; CDR3nt: TGTGCCAGCAGCCGGGACAGGGACACTAATGAAAAACTGTTTTTT; v_gene: TRBV11-2; j_gene: TRBJ1-4; d_gene: TRBD1; abundance: NA
CDR3aa: CASSLWTSDNNEQFF; CDR3nt: TGTGCCAGCAGTTTATGGACTAGCGATAACAATGAGCAGTTCTTC; v_gene: TRBV28; j_gene: TRBJ2-1; d_gene: TRBD2; abundance: NA
CDR3aa: CASSLSQGGNTIYF; CDR3nt: TGTGCCAGCAGTTTAAGTCAGGGTGGAAACACCATATATTTT; v_gene: TRBV27; j_gene: TRBJ1-3; d_gene: NA; abundance: NA
CDR3aa: CATMDVGVQHF; CDR3nt: TGTGCCACCATGGACGTAGGGGTTCAACACTTC; v_gene: TRBV27; j_gene: TRBJ2-7; d_gene: NA; abundance: NA
CDR3aa: CASSVGTSVPGELFF; CDR3nt: TGTGCCAGCAGCGTCGGGACTAGCGTCCCCGGGGAGCTGTTTTTT; v_gene: TRBV9; j_gene: TRBJ2-2; d_gene: TRBD2; abundance: NA
CDR3aa: CASSIGLAGGGETQYF; CDR3nt: TGTGCCAGTAGTATAGGCCTAGCGGGGGGCGGGGAGACCCAGTACTTC; v_gene: TRBV19; j_gene: TRBJ2-5; d_gene: TRBD2; abundance: NA
CDR3aa: CASSVRDYQETQYF; CDR3nt: TGTGCCAGCAGCGTTCGGGACTATCAAGAGACCCAGTACTTC; v_gene: TRBV7-8; j_gene: TRBJ2-5; d_gene: TRBD2; abundance: once
CDR3aa: CASRAGTGASYEQYF; CDR3nt: TGTGCCAGCAGGGCCGGGACAGGGGCCTCCTACGAGCAGTACTTC; v_gene: TRBV28; j_gene: TRBJ2-7; d_gene: TRBD1; abundance: NA
CDR3aa: CASSPDRGAGNTIYF; CDR3nt: TGCGCCAGCAGCCCGGACAGGGGAGCTGGAAACACCATATATTTT; v_gene: TRBV5-1; j_gene: TRBJ1-3; d_gene: TRBD1; abundance: NA
CDR3aa: CASSSAQGASYGYTF; CDR3nt: TGTGCCAGCAGCTCTGCCCAGGGGGCCTCTTATGGCTACACCTTC; v_gene: TRBV7-8; j_gene: TRBJ1-2; d_gene: TRBD1; abundance: NA
CDR3aa: CASDTPYTDTQYF; CDR3nt: TGTGCCAGCGACACTCCCTACACAGATACGCAGTATTTT; v_gene: TRBV5-8; j_gene: TRBJ2-3; d_gene: NA; abundance: NA
CDR3aa: CASSQGLLAGGSGSAKNIQYF; CDR3nt: TGCGCCAGCAGCCAGGGGCTACTAGCGGGGGGTTCCGGGAGCGCCAAAAACATTCAGTACTTC; v_gene: TRBV4-1; j_gene: TRBJ2-4; d_gene: TRBD2; abundance: NA
CDR3aa: CASSQTWTGDQPQHF; CDR3nt: TGCGCCAGCAGCCAAACTTGGACAGGGGATCAGCCCCAGCATTTT; v_gene: TRBV4-1; j_gene: TRBJ1-5; d_gene: TRBD1; abundance: NA
CDR3aa: CASRGRGNYGYTF; CDR3nt: TGTGCCAGCAGGGGGAGGGGGAACTATGGCTACACCTTC; v_gene: TRBV28; j_gene: TRBJ1-2; d_gene: NA; abundance: few
CDR3aa: CASSDSGQPQHF; CDR3nt: TGTGCCAGCAGTGATTCAGGACAGCCCCAGCATTTT; v_gene: TRBV2; j_gene: TRBJ1-5; d_gene: NA; abundance: NA
CDR3aa: CASSQATGNYNSPLHF; CDR3nt: TGCGCCAGCAGCCAAGCGACGGGAAACTATAATTCACCCCTCCACTTT; v_gene: TRBV4-1; j_gene: TRBJ1-6; d_gene: NA; abundance: NA
CDR3aa: CASSLSHGRYPPTNEKLFF; CDR3nt: TGTGCCAGCAGTTTATCTCACGGTCGGTATCCGCCAACTAATGAAAAACTGTTTTTT; v_gene: TRBV27; j_gene: TRBJ1-4; d_gene: NA; abundance: NA
CDR3aa: CASSSPLSGSYEQYF; CDR3nt: TGCGCCAGCAGCTCCCCCTTGAGCGGGAGTTACGAGCAGTACTTC; v_gene: TRBV5-1; j_gene: TRBJ2-7; d_gene: TRBD2; abundance: NA
CDR3aa: CASSEALLSVVSNQPQHF; CDR3nt: TGTGCCAGCAGTGAAGCGTTACTATCCGTCGTTAGCAATCAGCCCCAGCATTTT; v_gene: TRBV6-1; j_gene: TRBJ1-5; d_gene: NA; abundance: NA
CDR3aa: CASSFPGQSYEQYF; CDR3nt: TGTGCCAGCAGTTTCCCGGGACAGAGCTACGAGCAGTACTTC; v_gene: TRBV28; j_gene: TRBJ2-7; d_gene: TRBD1; abundance: NA
CDR3aa: CASSESGGTGEKLFF; CDR3nt: TGCGCCAGCAGTGAGTCCGGGGGGACAGGTGAAAAACTGTTTTTT; v_gene: TRBV10-2; j_gene: TRBJ1-4; d_gene: TRBD1; abundance: NA
CDR3aa: CASSLGQGQYF; CDR3nt: TGTGCCAGCAGCTTGGGCCAGGGGCAGTACTTC; v_gene: TRBV5-6; j_gene: TRBJ2-7; d_gene: NA; abundance: once
CDR3aa: CASSFTLAGGPDTQYF; CDR3nt: TGTGCCAGCAGTTTCACCCTAGCGGGAGGGCCGGATACGCAGTATTTT; v_gene: TRBV28; j_gene: TRBJ2-3; d_gene: TRBD2; abundance: NA
CDR3aa: CASSSLAGGFETQYF; CDR3nt: TGTGCCAGCAGCTCTCTAGCGGGGGGGTTCGAGACCCAGTACTTC; v_gene: TRBV27; j_gene: TRBJ2-5; d_gene: TRBD2; abundance: NA
CDR3aa: CASSEMGQGTEQFF; CDR3nt: TGTGCCAGCAGTGAAATGGGACAGGGGACTGAGCAGTTCTTC; v_gene: TRBV2; j_gene: TRBJ2-1; d_gene: TRBD1; abundance: NA